A single sample is the source of the 22 T cell receptor beta chains below, sequenced in a study of blood T cell repertoires in COVID-19. Measured with immunoSEQ multiplex PCR; TCRdb has only the in-frame clones, and not every one. This table has 200,000 to 250,000 clones, roughly 84% appearing once. The sample taken for sequencing was peripheral blood. Receptor source: a man aged 50 to 59 with active or convalescent COVID-19.

The rearrangement joins TRBV18 to TRBJ2-3; 8 bases fit TRBD1. The germline V gene has CDR1 KGHSH and CDR2 LQKENI. With V trimmed by 3 bases and J by 3 bases, 8 bases remained unmatched. This CDR3 has 16 residues. CDR3 in amino acids: CASSPTRTGMTDTQYF. The CDR3 DNA sequence: TGTGCCAGCTCACCGACCCGGACAGGGATGACAGATACGCAGTATTTT.

The chain carries TRBV27 and TRBJ1-1; 9 positions agree with TRBD1. There are 15 residues in the CDR3. Looked up from germline, CDR1 is MNHEY and CDR2 is SMNVEV (reference sequence). V was clipped by 0 bases and J by 5 bases; unmatched bases: 4. For the CDR3, the DNA is TGTGCCAGCAGTTTATCCGGGACAGGGATGACTGAAGCTTTCTTT. This translates into CASSLSGTGMTEAFF.

The V and J genes are TRBV9 and TRBJ2-5; TRBD2 matches at 7 bases. The CDR3 runs to 14 residues. V was pared by 4 bases and J by 5 bases, with 8 bases of the junction left unmatched. Germline loops: CDR1 SGDLS, CDR2 YYNGEE. CDR3 region: CASSLTGGGETQYF. For the CDR3, the DNA is TGTGCCAGCAGCCTAACGGGAGGCGGGGAGACCCAGTACTTC.

The chain carries TRBV5-1 and TRBJ1-1; D is possibly TRBD1 (5 bases). Trimming left V 3 bases short and J 3 bases short, with 12 bases between. The CDR3 has 14 amino acids. Germline lookup yields CDR1 SGHRS and CDR2 YFSETQ. CDR3 sequence reads: CASSSGDGDTEAFF. The CDR3 bases are TGCGCCAGCAGCTCGGGGGACGGGGACACTGAAGCTTTCTTT. Full variable domain (outside the CDR3, taken from reference TRBV5-1 and TRBJ1-1): KAGVTQTPRYLIKTRGQQVTLSCSPISGHRSVSWYQQTPGQGLQFLFEYFSETQRNKGNFPGRFSGRQFSNSRSEMNVSTLELGDSALYLCASSSGDGDTEAFFGQGTRLTVV.

The chain has TRBV28 and TRBJ1-2, with D uncertain. The V end was cut by 3 bases, the J end by 0 bases, with 8 bases between. CDR3 length: 14 amino acids. The germline V gene encodes CDR1 MDHEN and CDR2 SYDVKM. For the CDR3, the DNA is TGTGCCAGCAGTTTGATGTCGGCTAACTATGGCTACACCTTC. Protein sequence: CASSLMSANYGYTF.

This clone occurred once. Other DNA variants within this sample encode the same CDR3. The chain employs TRBV15 and TRBJ1-2, with 7 nucleotides matching TRBD1. The J segment lost 6 bases and the V segment lost 1 base, leaving 2 bases of the junction unmatched. CDR3 length: 13 residues. Germline V gene sequence: CDR1 LNHNV, CDR2 YYDKDF (reference sequence). The CDR3 sequence: CATSRGQGNGYTF. The CDR3 region has the DNA TGTGCCACCAGCAGAGGACAGGGCAATGGCTACACCTTC.

The rearrangement links TRBV2 to TRBJ1-2; D is undetermined. Germline V gives CDR1 SNHLY, CDR2 FYNNEI. The V gene lost 3 bases and the J gene lost 4 bases, with 9 bases spanning the gap. This CDR3 spans 13 amino acids. CDR3 nucleotide sequence: TGTGCCAGCAGTGATACCGCGGGCTATGGCTACACCTTC. It yields the protein CASSDTAGYGYTF.

The rearrangement uses TRBV28 and TRBJ1-3, with 9 bases fitting TRBD1. J was trimmed by 2 bases and V by 2 bases; bases with no gene match: 7. CDR1 MDHEN and CDR2 SYDVKM come from the germline V gene. This CDR3 region has 17 residues. CDR3 bases: TGTGCCAGCAGTTTAGGGGATTGGGACAGGGCTGGAAACACCATATATTTT. Translated, it gives CASSLGDWDRAGNTIYF. Together with reference TRBV28 and TRBJ1-3, the CDR3 gives the full variable domain: DVKVTQSSRYLVKRTGEKVFLECVQDMDHENMFWYRQDPGLGLRLIYFSYDVKMKEKGDIPEGYSVSREKKERFSLILESASTNQTSMYLCASSLGDWDRAGNTIYFGEGSWLTVV.

This clone was recorded a few times. V usage is TRBV5-6 and J usage is TRBJ1-2; 12 bases are a match to TRBD1. This CDR3 has 14 amino acids. Per the germline V gene, CDR1 is SGHDT and CDR2 is YYEEEE. Germline trimming cut 4 bases from V and 8 bases from J; bases unmatched to any gene: 6. CDR3 DNA: TGTGCCAGCAGCATGGGACAGGGGGCACGGGGCTACACCTTC. This encodes CASSMGQGARGYTF.

V is TRBV11-2 and J is TRBJ2-7, with D perhaps TRBD1 (6 bases). CDR3 size: 14 residues. Germline V lookup: CDR1 SGHAT, CDR2 FQNNGV. V was trimmed by 2 bases and J by 6 bases, leaving 14 bases between them. The CDR3 DNA reads TGTGCCAGCAGCTTACAGGGCGCCAGGGGCGAGCAGTACGTC. It yields the protein CASSLQGARGEQYV.

The genes are TRBV9 and TRBJ2-1; 7 bases map to TRBD1. This CDR3 contains 15 residues. Per the germline V gene, CDR1 is SGDLS and CDR2 is YYNGEE. J lost 2 bases, V lost 0 bases, and 2 bases had no gene match. This chain's CDR3 is CASSVGTGAYNEQFF. In nucleotides, the CDR3 is TGTGCCAGCAGCGTAGGTACAGGGGCCTACAATGAGCAGTTCTTC. Combining the CDR3 with reference TRBV9 and TRBJ2-1 gives the whole variable domain DSGVTQTPKHLITATGQRVTLRCSPRSGDLSVYWYQQSLDQGLQFLIQYYNGEERAKGNILERFSAQQFPDLHSELNLSSLELGDSALYFCASSVGTGAYNEQFFGPGTRLTVL.

The chain couples TRBV14 to TRBJ1-1; 7 bases fit TRBD1. This CDR3 has 16 amino acids. Looked up from germline, CDR1 is SGHDN and CDR2 is FVKESK. V lost 3 bases, J lost 4 bases, and 11 bases stayed unmatched. The chain's CDR3 is CASSHRRGQSSTEAFF. The CDR3 DNA sequence: TGTGCCAGCAGCCACCGCCGGGGACAGTCAAGCACTGAAGCTTTCTTT.

This clone appeared a single time. This sequence joins TRBV6-5 and TRBJ1-1; TRBD1 matches at 12 bases. CDR3 length: 15 residues. In germline, CDR1 is MNHEY, CDR2 SVGAGI. V gave up 9 bases and J gave up 3 bases; unmatched junction bases: 8. CDR3 sequence reads: CASWGQGAGDTEAFF. In nucleotides, the CDR3 is TGTGCCAGTTGGGGACAGGGGGCAGGTGACACTGAAGCTTTCTTT.

V is TRBV7-9 and J is TRBJ2-3, with TRBD1 matching 9 bases. Germline values: CDR1 SEHNR, CDR2 FQNEAQ (reference sequence). This CDR3 spans 14 amino acids. Trimming cost V 5 bases and J 4 bases; bases outside gene matches: 4. The DNA of the CDR3 is TGTGCCAGCAGCATACAGGGGGCGGCAGATACGCAGTATTTT. It encodes CASSIQGAADTQYF.

DNA for the CDR3: TGTGCCAGCAGTATAAATTCCGGGACAGGGGGCGCGGAAAAGAAGTTCTTC. Protein product: CASSINSGTGGAEKKFF. The chain is built from TRBV28 and TRBJ2-1; TRBD1 agrees at 12 bases. The germline CDR1 and CDR2 sequences are MDHEN and SYDVKM. V dropped 5 bases and J dropped 14; count of bases not matched to a gene: 19. The CDR3 sequence is 17 residues long. Full variable domain (outside the CDR3, taken from reference TRBV28 and TRBJ2-1): DVKVTQSSRYLVKRTGEKVFLECVQDMDHENMFWYRQDPGLGLRLIYFSYDVKMKEKGDIPEGYSVSREKKERFSLILESASTNQTSMYLCASSINSGTGGAEKKFFGPGTRLTVL.

The chain recombines TRBV28 with TRBJ1-5; D is ambiguous. V gave up 3 bases and J gave up 9 bases, with 18 bases separating them. CDR3 size: 15 residues. CDR1 and CDR2 from the germline V gene are MDHEN and SYDVKM. CDR3 loop: CASSFRGEVSAPQHF. CDR3 nucleotides: TGTGCCAGCAGTTTTCGGGGAGAGGTGTCGGCGCCCCAGCATTTT.

This chain joins TRBV5-1 and TRBJ2-3; TRBD2 matches 10 bases. V gave up 3 bases and J gave up 3 bases; unmatched junction bases: 7. CDR3 length: 16 residues. Per germline, CDR1 SGHRS and CDR2 YFSETQ. CDR3 loop: CASSYLAGVITDTQYF. CDR3 nucleotide sequence: TGCGCCAGCAGCTATCTAGCGGGGGTTATAACAGATACGCAGTATTTT.

This clone was seen a single time. The J gene is TRBJ2-2, the V gene TRBV6-2 or TRBV6-3; the D is unclear. Germline CDR1 MNHEY, CDR2 SVGEGT. V was trimmed by 0 bases and J by 1 base, leaving 9 bases between them. CDR3 length: 16 residues. In DNA form, the CDR3 reads TGTGCCAGCAGTTACTCGTACAGCCGGAACACCGGGGAGCTGTTTTTT. It specifies CASSYSYSRNTGELFF.

The chain is built from TRBV18 and TRBJ2-3; D unclear. CDR3 size: 13 residues. Germline V gene sequence: CDR1 KGHSH, CDR2 LQKENI. The V gene lost 2 bases and the J gene lost 4 bases, with 7 bases spanning the gap. The CDR3 reads CASSPMAPDTQYF. Here the CDR3 DNA reads TGTGCCAGCTCACCAATGGCCCCAGATACGCAGTATTTT.

The V gene is TRBV11-2, the J gene TRBJ2-7; 12 positions match TRBD2. CDR1 and CDR2 (germline): SGHAT, FQNNGV. Losses at the gene ends were 4 bases for V and 1 base for J; bases not matched to a gene: 2. This CDR3 has 15 residues. CDR3 in DNA: TGTGCCAGCAGCTATGGGACTAGCGGGTCCTACGAGCAGTACGTC. Its protein product is CASSYGTSGSYEQYV.

This rearrangement joins TRBV28 to TRBJ1-2, with TRBD1 as a possible D gene (5 bases). Germline CDR1 is MDHEN and CDR2 is SYDVKM. V was clipped by 2 bases and J by 4 bases, with 20 bases between them. This CDR3 has 17 amino acids. CDR3 region: CASSLIPGVMRFYGYTF. CDR3 nucleotide sequence: TGTGCCAGCAGTTTAATCCCGGGGGTGATGCGGTTCTATGGCTACACCTTC.

The chain carries TRBV28 and TRBJ1-4; TRBD1 is a possible D gene (5 bases). There are 14 residues in the CDR3. Trimming took off 5 bases at V and 8 bases at J, with 15 bases between the two ends. CDR1 and CDR2 from the germline V gene are MDHEN and SYDVKM. As DNA, the CDR3 is TGTGCCAGCAGTCAGGGAGGAGGGGACGAAAAACTGTTTTTT. Protein product: CASSQGGGDEKLFF.